One and the same sample provided the 15 T cell receptor beta chains below, sequenced in a study of shared clonotypes between healthy human individuals (dated by TCRdb to 2018 to 2021). Receptor libraries were prepared by the immunoSEQ multiplex PCR assay. In TCRdb, the immuneACCESS table is reduced to in-frame sequences with V and J assigned. These tables do not hold every clone; where another copy was compared, an unresolved V gene accounts for under half, and the others remain unexplained. The sample table holds about 2 million clones, of which over 85% were seen once. The top ten clones comprise 0.1% to 0.15% of the sample. Sequencing input: naive CD4+ T cells sorted from blood. Taken with the paper, the label for cell subset or site translates to: CD45RA+ positively selected. These receptors came from a man younger than 35 in good health.

This sequence joins TRBV25-1 and TRBJ1-2; TRBD1 matches at 8 bases. CDR3 length: 14 amino acids. V shed 1 base and J 4 bases; nucleotides not matched to a gene: 2. From germline, CDR1 is MGHDK and CDR2 SYGVNS. The CDR3, as DNA: TGTGCCAGCAGTGAATCAGGGGGCTTCTATGGCTACACCTTC. It codes for CASSESGGFYGYTF.

V is TRBV5-6 and J is TRBJ2-3; D gene unclear. The length of the CDR3 is 13 residues. Germline V gene lookup returns CDR1 SGHDT and CDR2 YYEEEE. V lost 3 bases and J lost 4, with 9 bases in between. CDR3 coding DNA: TGTGCCAGCAGCTCTATAGGCGCAGATACGCAGTATTTT. This encodes CASSSIGADTQYF.

V and J are TRBV7-6 and TRBJ2-3, with 9 nucleotides matching TRBD2. The CDR3 covers 16 residues. The V gene end was trimmed by 2 bases and the J gene end by 4 bases; junction bases not matched to a gene: 7. The germline V gene encodes CDR1 SGHVS and CDR2 FNYEAQ. CDR3 bases: TGTGCCAGCAGCTTATTAGGCGGGGGGGCCGCAGATACGCAGTATTTT. Its protein product is CASSLLGGGAADTQYF.

CDR3 in DNA: TGTGCCAGCAGCCTAACCGATAGCGGTCTTTGGTACGAGCAGTACTTC. Translating it yields CASSLTDSGLWYEQYF. This chain joins TRBV11-2 and TRBJ2-7, with D possibly matching TRBD2 (6 bases). Germline values: CDR1 SGHAT, CDR2 FQNNGV. The CDR3 has 16 residues. V dropped 5 bases and J dropped 4 bases, with 21 bases sitting between them.

J is TRBJ1-1 and V is TRBV19, with D perhaps matching TRBD1 (6 bases). Looked up from germline, CDR1 is LNHDA and CDR2 is SQIVND (reference sequence). V was clipped by 5 bases and J by 2 bases, with 12 bases between them. The CDR3 is made up of 14 amino acids. The CDR3 loop reads CASSYRDLNTEAFF. The CDR3 DNA reads TGTGCCAGTAGTTACAGGGATCTAAACACTGAAGCTTTCTTT. Together with reference TRBV19 and TRBJ1-1, the CDR3 gives the full variable domain: DGGITQSPKYLFRKEGQNVTLSCEQNLNHDAMYWYRQDPGQGLRLIYYSQIVNDFQKGDIAEGYSVSREKKESFPLTVTSAQKNPTAFYLCASSYRDLNTEAFFGQGTRLTVV.

J is TRBJ1-2 and V is TRBV5-1; possibly TRBD1 for D (6 bases). The CDR3 is 18 residues long. The V gene's germline CDR1 is SGHRS and CDR2 YFSETQ. The germline V and J ends were trimmed by 2 bases and 4 bases, with 24 bases remaining between them. This CDR3 is CASSLGRTQGRSGYGYTF. In DNA form, the CDR3 reads TGCGCCAGCAGCTTAGGACGAACCCAGGGGAGAAGTGGCTATGGCTACACCTTC. The variable domain in full, with the rest retrieved from reference TRBV5-1 and TRBJ1-2, is KAGVTQTPRYLIKTRGQQVTLSCSPISGHRSVSWYQQTPGQGLQFLFEYFSETQRNKGNFPGRFSGRQFSNSRSEMNVSTLELGDSALYLCASSLGRTQGRSGYGYTFGSGTRLTVV.

The chain links TRBV19 to TRBJ2-3; 7 bases fit TRBD2. V was pared by 3 bases and J by 2 bases, with 8 bases of the junction left unmatched. In germline, CDR1 is LNHDA, CDR2 SQIVND (reference sequence). The CDR3 is 16 residues long. CDR3 sequence (DNA): TGTGCCAGTAGTATCGCCAGCGGGGCTTTCACAGATACGCAGTATTTT. Its protein is CASSIASGAFTDTQYF. The variable domain in full, completed from reference TRBV19 and TRBJ2-3, reads DGGITQSPKYLFRKEGQNVTLSCEQNLNHDAMYWYRQDPGQGLRLIYYSQIVNDFQKGDIAEGYSVSREKKESFPLTVTSAQKNPTAFYLCASSIASGAFTDTQYFGPGTRLTVL.

The chain couples TRBV7-2 to TRBJ2-3; TRBD2 matches at 10 bases. The germline V gene has CDR1 SGHTA and CDR2 FQGNSA. This CDR3 is 15 amino acids long. V lost 8 bases and J lost 2; bases outside the gene matches: 7. In DNA form, the CDR3 reads TGTGCCAGCCGACCTAGCGGGAGAATCACAGATACGCAGTATTTT. Amino acids: CASRPSGRITDTQYF.

The rearrangement links TRBV30 to TRBJ2-5; D is perhaps TRBD1 (6 bases). This CDR3 region has 13 residues. V shed 0 bases and J shed 9 bases, with 14 bases lying between them. From germline, CDR1 is GTSNPN and CDR2 SVGIG (reference sequence). The CDR3 loop reads CAWSVGQGMPQYF. The CDR3 DNA reads as TGTGCCTGGAGTGTAGGGCAGGGGATGCCCCAGTACTTC.

This clone was found once. The chain couples TRBV7-9 to TRBJ2-3; tentative D call: TRBD1 (5 bases). Germline lookup yields CDR1 SEHNR and CDR2 FQNEAQ (reference sequence). The CDR3 length is 15 residues. V was shortened by 5 bases and J by 0 bases, with 12 bases between the two germline ends. CDR3 amino acids: CASSPQGSSTDTQYF. The CDR3 region has the DNA TGTGCCAGCAGCCCTCAGGGTTCTAGCACAGATACGCAGTATTTT.

Only one count was recorded for this clone. The chain links TRBV5-4 to TRBJ1-2; 9 bases align to TRBD1. Germline CDR1 is SGHNT and CDR2 is YYREEE (reference sequence). V shed 3 bases, J shed 8 bases, and the junction held 8 bases outside the gene matches. CDR3 length: 14 residues. CDR3 sequence (DNA): TGTGCCAGCAGCTGGGTCACAGGGGGCAACGGCTACACCTTC. As protein: CASSWVTGGNGYTF.

The chain uses TRBV30 and TRBJ1-2; D possibly corresponds to TRBD1 (5 bases). Germline loops: CDR1 GTSNPN, CDR2 SVGIG (reference sequence). The CDR3 has 13 amino acids. V was cut by 3 bases and J by 5 bases, with 13 bases left in between. CDR3 nucleotide sequence: TGTGCCTGGAGACCTGGGGGTCGTTATGGCTACACCTTC. Amino acid sequence: CAWRPGGRYGYTF.

The chain joins TRBV2 to TRBJ2-6; TRBD1 might be the D (6 bases). V was pared by 4 bases and J by 1 base, with 11 bases between. Germline V CDR1 and CDR2: SNHLY, FYNNEI. The CDR3 runs to 16 residues. DNA for the CDR3: TGTGCCAGCAGTGTTACAGGGCTATCTGGGGCCAACGTCCTGACTTTC. This codes for CASSVTGLSGANVLTF.

As concerns this clone: Within the sample, other DNA sequences also encode this same CDR3. The genes are TRBV18 and TRBJ2-7, with a tentative D call TRBD2 (5 bases). Germline lookup yields CDR1 KGHSH and CDR2 LQKENI. The CDR3 has 13 residues. Trimming left V 2 bases short and J 4 bases short, with 9 bases between. CDR3 in DNA: TGTGCCAGCTCACCAGGTCCGGGGTACGAGCAGTACTTC. This gives the protein CASSPGPGYEQYF. The variable domain in full, with the rest retrieved from reference TRBV18 and TRBJ2-7, is NAGVMQNPRHLVRRRGQEARLRCSPMKGHSHVYWYRQLPEEGLKFMVYLQKENIIDESGMPKERFSAEFPKEGPSILRIQQVVRGDSAAYFCASSPGPGYEQYFGPGTRLTVT.

About this clone itself: The sample carries other DNA sequences with the same CDR3. This rearrangement joins TRBV6-5 to TRBJ2-7, with 10 nucleotides matching TRBD1. The ends lost 0 bases at V and 7 bases at J; junction bases unmatched: 6. CDR3 length: 15 amino acids. Germline CDR1 MNHEY, CDR2 SVGAGI. The CDR3 coding sequence is TGTGCCAGCAGTTACTCGGGGACAGGGGTTTATGAGCAGTACTTC. Its translation: CASSYSGTGVYEQYF.